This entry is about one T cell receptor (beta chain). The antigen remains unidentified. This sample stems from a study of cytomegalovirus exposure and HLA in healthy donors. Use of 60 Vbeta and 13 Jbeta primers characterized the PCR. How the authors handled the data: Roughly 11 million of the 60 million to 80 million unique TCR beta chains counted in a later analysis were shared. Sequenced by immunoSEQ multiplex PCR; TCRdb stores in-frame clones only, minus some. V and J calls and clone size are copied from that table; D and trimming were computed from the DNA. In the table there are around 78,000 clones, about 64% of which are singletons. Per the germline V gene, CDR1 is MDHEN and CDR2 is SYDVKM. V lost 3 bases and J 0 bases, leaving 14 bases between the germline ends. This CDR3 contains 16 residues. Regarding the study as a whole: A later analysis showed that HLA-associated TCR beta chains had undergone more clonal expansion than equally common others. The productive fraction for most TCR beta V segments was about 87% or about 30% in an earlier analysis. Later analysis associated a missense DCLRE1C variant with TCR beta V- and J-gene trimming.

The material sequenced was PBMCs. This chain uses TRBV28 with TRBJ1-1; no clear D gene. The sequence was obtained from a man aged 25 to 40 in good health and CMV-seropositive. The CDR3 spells CASSLVSFVMNTEAFF. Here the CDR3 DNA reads TGTGCCAGCAGTTTGGTGAGTTTCGTCATGAACACTGAAGCTTTCTTT.